This TCR beta chain was obtained from a study of T-cell memory formation after mild COVID-19. In the study overall: TCR clusters showed largely donor specificity.

TCRdb re-called the 5' RACE reads with MiXCR, one entry per CDR3 protein. The data hold approximately 300,000 distinct CDR3 sequences, with about a sixth observed a single time. Study-wide findings and caveats: Second-wave clones that peaked on day 37 lacked confirmed SARS-CoV-2 specificity. Within pre-infection memory, some responding clones were found, suggesting cross-reactive memory joined. Clones which contracted sat mainly in CM and EM if CD4+, and in EMRA if CD8+.

Worth noting for this clonotype: Its antigen is unknown.

The junction had 12 bases not matched to a gene; V was cut back by 4 bases and J by 5 bases. This CDR3 is built from 16 residues. Germline CDR1 reads SGDLS; CDR2 reads YYNGEE. The chain uses TRBV9 and TRBJ2-3; 8 bases line up with TRBD2. Sequenced input: PBMCs or a T cell subset sorted from them (not recorded which). This receptor was taken from a man aged 18-30 years who had mild COVID-19 (a few samples of this study predate the infection). Cell type and time point are not known. The chain's CDR3 is CASSSRTGGARDTQYF. The CDR3 nucleotides read TGTGCCAGCAGCTCCCGAACCGGGGGGGCCCGAGATACGCAGTATTTT.